This T cell receptor beta chain was sequenced during a study of blood T cells in healthy people across ages (dated by TCRdb to about 2015). Describing the broader study: In model experiments, template switching captured roughly one uniquely barcoded TCR beta cDNA molecule for every two T cells. The study measured age-related changes in TCR beta repertoire diversity using deep sequencing normalized with unique cDNA molecular identifiers. Four age groups were formed from the donors: young (average approximately 15 years), middle-aged (approximately 40), aged (about 68) and long-lived (82). Using the same blood draw, the study looked at two additional independent replicas of 1 million unique cDNA reads for two donors, one aged 18 to 30 and the other aged 80 or older.

Donors were 30 to 45 systemically healthy Caucasian individuals from Russia aged about 6 to 100 years. Around 10 milliliters of peripheral blood were drawn from each donor into EDTA-treated Vacutainer tubes. PBMCs were isolated by Ficoll-Paque density-gradient centrifugation, with at least 6 million obtained per sample. Trizol reagent was used to extract total RNA from PBMCs, with at least 6 micrograms per sample. For every donor, flow cytometry on a PBMC aliquot measured the percentage of naive CD45RAhigh/CD27high T cells. CDR1 and CDR2, looked up from the germline V gene, are KGHDR and SFDVKD. The CDR3 spans 16 residues, from the cysteine through the phenylalanine. The sequence is cut down to CDR3 DNA, 48 bases in frame from base 1. Receptors were amplified or captured by 5' RACE. Reads for this sample came from an Illumina HiSeq 2500. A second PCR of roughly 7 to 12 cycles was run with a J-beta primer mix and a sample-barcoded 5' primer. Each TCR beta cDNA molecule received a unique molecular identifier from a template-switch 5' adaptor carrying 12 random nucleotides. At least 2.5 million CDR3-containing paired-end reads were obtained from each sample. All of the RNA was converted into first-strand cDNA using the Mint cDNA synthesis kit, with a TRBC-specific oligonucleotide serving as the primer. Following uracil-DNA glycosylase treatment, a first 18-cycle PCR with universal primers M1SS and BC2_uni_R was performed on all cDNA. Per the original workflow: Normalization of each sample was performed by random selection of 1 million high-quality reads, each carrying a distinct molecular identifier. Instead of being binned into consensus sequences, reads that shared molecular identifiers were thrown out. MiTCR, run with a Q25 quality threshold and the strictest error-elimination algorithm, handled CDR3 identification, clonotype clustering and error correction. A nonparametric unseen species model with Euler transformation was used to estimate lower-bound total TCR beta diversity. TCRdb reprocessed the public reads (quality trimming at Q25 with fastp, clone calling with MiXCR) and kept in-frame beta chains. Merged by CDR3 protein, the rows form single entries marked with the most common genes and DNA. TCRdb's processing, not the authors', yielded these V and J calls. In this sample the table shows some 760,000 distinct CDR3 sequences, roughly 25% of which occur a single time. 3.7% of the sample lies in the top ten.

This clonotype was seen only a few times. Its antigen is unknown. There are no base qualities to consult, and no much larger clone falls within one base. Points the paper makes about the study in general: The percentage of naive T cells measured by flow cytometry correlated strongly with observed TCR beta diversity. Compared with the aged group, more naive CD4+ T cells, fewer expanded clones and increased TCR diversity were shown by the long-lived group, suggesting age selection. Observed TCR beta diversity per million T cells fell roughly linearly with age, and a significant reduction was already apparent by age about 36. Since profiling was done on bulk unsorted PBMCs, naive and antigen-experienced compartments could not be conclusively compared. Estimates of total diversity based on one million sequenced T cells were considered lower bounds and underestimates. The CMV infection status of donors was not known, potentially confounding age-related changes in expanded clonotypes.

The same sample was also used in a study of T cells of mothers and their children. Taken from the second paper: Nine systemically healthy Caucasian individuals served as donors, namely three mothers together with their six children. cDNA synthesis used all of the extracted RNA, with 1.5 ug of RNA in each 15 ul reaction. In the second PCR, the M1S primer added sample barcodes and 2-4 random nucleotides. Over 9.5 million TCR beta CDR3 reads were obtained for each mother, and some 3 million reads were obtained for each child. Thymic selection similarly shapes TCR recombination output in related and unrelated pairs, with minor effect from inherited differences. Normalized repertoire overlap in related mother-child pairs was always slightly higher than in unrelated mother-child pairs, but the difference was never significant. No persistent microchimeric T cell clones were found, with a detection sensitivity of approximately 100 clones per million clonotypes. In the study, deep NGS was used to compare the TCR beta repertoires of mothers and children, and features distinguishing related mother-child pairs from unrelated individuals were sought. The mean age was roughly 44 +/- 4 years for the mothers and around 10 +/- 4 years for the children. After adapter ligation was performed with NEBNext reagents, the libraries were sequenced on an Illumina HiSeq 2000 with 100+100 nt paired-end reads. To avoid cross-contamination, the mother libraries and the child libraries were prepared a month apart and sequenced in separate runs. For each donor, between roughly 450,000 and 2,100,000 distinct TCR beta clonotypes were identified. Naive TCR beta clonotypes were estimated from low-frequency clonotypes matched to each donor's FACS-determined naive share, without sorting.

Sequences were obtained from blood. This TCR derives from a boy younger than 18 in good health. The chain couples TRBV24-1 to TRBJ2-5, and TRBD2 matches 10 of the central bases. TRBJ2-1 matches the DNA end more closely, so the J call is doubtful. The nucleotide sequence is given as TGTGCCACCAGTGACCTAACTAGCGGGGCCCTCAATGAGCAGTTCTTC. The resulting protein is CATSDLTSGALNEQFF.